These 5 T cell receptor beta chains share one sample of origin, sequenced in a study of control samples from healthy donors and cancer patients. Data came from immunoSEQ multiplex PCR; TCRdb stores just in-frame clones and leaves some out. The sample yields fewer than 200,000 clones, around 91% seen once. Sequencing was carried out using blood. The receptors were gathered from a woman between 50 and 59 years old in good health.

The chain combines TRBV4-2 with TRBJ1-4; D may be TRBD1 (5 bases). V lost 4 bases and J lost 6, with 15 bases in between. Germline lookup yields CDR1 LGHNA and CDR2 YNFKEQ. This CDR3 has 15 residues. This chain's CDR3 is CASSLRGGVDEKLFF. The CDR3, as DNA: TGTGCCAGCAGCCTGCGAGGAGGGGTGGATGAAAAACTGTTTTTT.

CDR3 bases: TGTGCCAGCAGCCCCCCAGCGGGGGCTCCTAATTCACCCCTCCACTTT. The encoded protein is CASSPPAGAPNSPLHF. J is TRBJ1-6 and V is TRBV7-3, with D perhaps TRBD1 (6 bases). The germline CDR1 and CDR2 sequences are SGHTA and FQGTGA. The CDR3 has 16 amino acids. V was clipped by 5 bases and J by 6 bases, with 17 bases between them.

The genes are TRBV7-2 and TRBJ2-4; TRBD1 agrees at 12 bases. CDR1 SGHTA and CDR2 FQGNSA come from the germline V gene. V dropped 5 bases and J dropped 3; count of bases not matched to a gene: 5. CDR3 length equals 16 residues. The CDR3 spells CASSGGQGAGKNIQYF. The CDR3 DNA reads TGTGCCAGCAGCGGGGGACAGGGGGCGGGCAAAAACATTCAGTACTTC.

The chain has TRBV5-1 and TRBJ2-7, with 7 bases aligning to TRBD2. V lost 0 bases and J lost 2; bases outside the gene matches: 2. Germline CDR1 and CDR2: SGHRS and YFSETQ. The CDR3 is made up of 14 amino acids. The CDR3 DNA sequence: TGCGCCAGCAGCTTGGCTAGCGGCCCCTACGAGCAGTACTTC. As protein: CASSLASGPYEQYF. The whole variable domain, remainder taken from reference TRBV5-1 and TRBJ2-7, is KAGVTQTPRYLIKTRGQQVTLSCSPISGHRSVSWYQQTPGQGLQFLFEYFSETQRNKGNFPGRFSGRQFSNSRSEMNVSTLELGDSALYLCASSLASGPYEQYFGPGTRLTVT.

The chain joins TRBV29-1 to TRBJ2-7; TRBD1 is a possible D gene (5 bases). V lost 3 bases to trimming and J lost 3 bases, with 12 bases between them. Germline V gene data show CDR1 as SQVTM and CDR2 as ANQGSEA. The length of the CDR3 is 13 residues. The CDR3 sequence: CSVDSGSGYEQYF. Written as DNA, the CDR3 is TGCAGCGTTGACTCAGGGTCAGGCTACGAGCAGTACTTC.